These 3 T cell receptor beta chains came from one sample sequenced in a study of immune cell composition in non-small cell lung cancer. The repertoire was sequenced with immunoSEQ multiplex PCR; TCRdb's copy has only in-frame clones and lacks some. This sample has roughly 14,000 clones, with around 63% found just once. The material sequenced was lung tumor tissue. These receptors all come from a human donor with non-small cell lung cancer.

CDR3 amino acids: CASSFDRAGELFF. CDR3 in DNA: TGTGCCAGCAGCTTCGACAGGGCTGGGGAGCTGTTTTTT. This chain uses TRBV11-3 with TRBJ2-2; 7 bases are shared with TRBD1. This CDR3 is 13 amino acids long. V trimming: 3 bases; J trimming: 8 bases; junction bases outside the gene matches: 3. Germline V lookup: CDR1 SGHNT, CDR2 YENEEA.

This chain connects TRBV18 to TRBJ2-4; TRBD2 might be the D (5 bases). V was clipped by 10 bases and J by 0 bases, with 16 bases between them. The CDR3 totals 15 residues. CDR1 and CDR2 from the germline V gene are KGHSH and LQKENI. The CDR3 DNA is TGTGCCACCTTCCTGGGAGTTTTAGCCAAAAACATTCAGTACTTC. Translating gives CATFLGVLAKNIQYF.

V and J are TRBV19 and TRBJ1-4; TRBD1 matches 10 bases. In germline, CDR1 is LNHDA, CDR2 SQIVND (reference sequence). This CDR3 region has 15 residues. The ends lost 10 bases at V and 6 bases at J; junction bases unmatched: 11. In nucleotides, the CDR3 is TGTGCCACCCTCCCCACCGGGACAGGGGATGAAAAACTGTTTTTT. It codes for CATLPTGTGDEKLFF.